This TCR beta chain was identified during a study of T cells in localized non-small cell lung cancer. Produced via immunoSEQ multiplex PCR; TCRdb's table is partial and in-frame only. The table shows around 36,000 clones, with around 75% occurring only once. The CDR3 contains 13 residues. The germline V gene encodes CDR1 SGHRS and CDR2 YFSETQ. The ends were cut back, 0 bases at V and 0 bases at J, with 3 bases in the middle. Study findings and constraints: Because only a single region of the tumor was sequenced, heterogeneity remains possible. Adjacent uninvolved lung tissue had the highest T cell clonality, exceeding tumor. A raised T cell density in blood coincided with lengthier overall survival. Adjacent lung tissue had a median roughly 62 of the top 100 clones found in the tumor.

This clone was counted only a few times. The antigen is undetermined. Other DNA sequences in the same sample also yield this CDR3. This TCR came from a woman aged 35 to 70 with stage II squamous cell lung carcinoma. This material consisted of PBMCs, taken before any cancer treatment. V is TRBV5-1 and J is TRBJ1-1; D gene uncertain. CDR3: CASSLELNTEAFF. In nucleotides, the CDR3 is TGCGCCAGCAGCTTGGAGTTGAACACTGAAGCTTTCTTT.